The source of this TCR beta chain is a study of blood T cells in healthy people across ages. Together with a sample-barcoded 5' primer, a J-beta primer mix was included in a second PCR lasting roughly 6 to 12 cycles. TCRdb re-analysed the 5' RACE reads in MiXCR, keeping a single row per CDR3 protein. This sample has approximately 2,000,000 distinct CDR3 sequences; 35% to 50% occur once, and the top ten carry roughly 23%. This CDR3 is built from 13 residues. Looked up from germline, CDR1 is MNHEY and CDR2 is SVGEGT. V was trimmed by 1 base and J by 6 bases, leaving 9 bases between them. The specimen was blood. This TCR came from a human donor in good health. V and J are TRBV6-2 or TRBV6-3 and TRBJ1-1, with D possibly matching TRBD1 (6 bases). The CDR3, as DNA: TGTGCCAGCAGTTACTTCACAGGGTCTGAAGCTTTCTTT. It translates to CASSYFTGSEAFF.